This is a list of T cell receptor beta chains from one sample in a study of T-cell memory formation after mild COVID-19. TCRdb reprocessed the 5' RACE reads via MiXCR and lists one record per CDR3 protein. The sample yields around 340,000 distinct CDR3 sequences, more than 20% seen once. Sequenced: PBMCs or a T cell subset sorted from them (not recorded which). The receptors were gathered from an adult woman who had mild COVID-19 (a few samples of this study predate the infection). Cell type and time point are not known. Each CDR3 is given with its conserved first and last residue. The D gene is left open where the match is weak. Clone size is not always given. Where it is, it says once, few, many or a class for expanded clones.

D: .
J: TRBJ1-1
size: .
V: TRBV12-5
DNA: TGTGCTAGTGGTTTGACGGGGATGAACACTGAAGCTTTCTTT
CDR3: CASGLTGMNTEAFF

D: .
J: TRBJ2-7
size: .
V: TRBV12-3/TRBV12-4
DNA: TGTGCCAGCAGACTATTCTACGAGCAGTACTTC
CDR3: CASRLFYEQYF

D: TRBD1
J: TRBJ1-2
size: few
V: TRBV25-1
DNA: TGTGCCAGTACAGGGGAAACCTTTTATGGCTACACCTTC
CDR3: CASTGETFYGYTF

D: .
J: TRBJ2-5
size: many
V: TRBV15
DNA: TGTGCCACCAGCAGAGTTATGACGGAGACCCAGTACTTC
CDR3: CATSRVMTETQYF

D: .
J: TRBJ2-7
size: few
V: TRBV18
DNA: TGTGCCAGCTCACCATCCCAGAGCTACGAGCAGTACTTC
CDR3: CASSPSQSYEQYF

D: TRBD2
J: TRBJ2-1
size: .
V: TRBV9
DNA: TGTGCCAGCAGCTCCCCCGGGACTACCTACAATGAGCAGTTCTTC
CDR3: CASSSPGTTYNEQFF

D: TRBD2
J: TRBJ2-5
size: .
V: TRBV7-9
DNA: TGTGCCAGCAGCCACCGACTAGCGGGAGAAGAGACCCAGTACTTC
CDR3: CASSHRLAGEETQYF

D: TRBD1
J: TRBJ2-7
size: .
V: TRBV12-3/TRBV12-4
DNA: TGTGCCAGCAGTTCCCCGGACAGGGGGCCCTACGAGCAGTACTTC
CDR3: CASSSPDRGPYEQYF

D: TRBD2
J: TRBJ2-5
size: .
V: TRBV4-1
DNA: TGCGCCAGCAGCCAAGCGTTGATAACTGCGGGGGGGAGCATGGAGACCCAGTACTTC
CDR3: CASSQALITAGGSMETQYF

D: .
J: TRBJ2-1
size: few
V: TRBV12-3/TRBV12-4
DNA: TGTGCCAGCAGTTCCCCTAGACTAGTATGTGAGCAGTTCTTC
CDR3: CASSSPRLVCEQFF

D: TRBD2
J: TRBJ2-3
size: few
V: TRBV7-9
DNA: TGTGCCAGTAGAACGGGACTAGCGGGACGACAGAGGCATACGCAGTATTTT
CDR3: CASRTGLAGRQRHTQYF

D: TRBD1
J: TRBJ1-5
size: .
V: TRBV24-1
DNA: TGTGCCACCAGTGTTAAGCTTCCGGGACAGCCAAGTTCAGAGTTTCAGCCCCAGCATTTT
CDR3: CATSVKLPGQPSSEFQPQHF

D: .
J: TRBJ1-5
size: .
V: TRBV10-3
DNA: TGTGCCATCAGTGAGTCCGGCCATGTGAATCAGCCCCAGCATTTT
CDR3: CAISESGHVNQPQHF

D: .
J: TRBJ2-6
size: many
V: TRBV4-3
DNA: TGCGCCAGCAGCCAATCTGGGGCCAACGTCCTGACTTTC
CDR3: CASSQSGANVLTF

D: TRBD1
J: TRBJ2-6
size: few
V: TRBV27
DNA: TGTGCCAGCAGGACAGGGGTGAACTCTGGGGCCAACGTCCTGACTTTC
CDR3: CASRTGVNSGANVLTF

D: .
J: TRBJ2-4
size: .
V: TRBV20-1
DNA: TGCAGTGCTAGAGCAGGGGTAGCCAAAAACATTCAGTACTTC
CDR3: CSARAGVAKNIQYF

D: .
J: TRBJ2-3
size: once
V: TRBV6-5
DNA: TGTGCCAGCAGTTACTCGTCCACGACCGGGACAGATACGCAGTATTTT
CDR3: CASSYSSTTGTDTQYF

D: .
J: TRBJ2-1
size: few
V: TRBV9
DNA: TGTGCCAGCAGCGGCGCATACAATGAGCAGTTCTTC
CDR3: CASSGAYNEQFF

D: .
J: TRBJ2-3
size: .
V: TRBV4-3
DNA: TGCGCCAGCAGCCAAGACGGACCGGAGAGGGCCACAGATACGCAGTATTTT
CDR3: CASSQDGPERATDTQYF

D: TRBD2
J: TRBJ2-5
size: .
V: TRBV5-6
DNA: TGTGCCAGCAGCTTGTCCTGGGAGGGGGAGACCCAGTACTTC
CDR3: CASSLSWEGETQYF

D: .
J: TRBJ1-5
size: few
V: TRBV30
DNA: TGTGCCTGGAGGTCTGGGACGGTTAGCAATCAGCCCCAGCATTTT
CDR3: CAWRSGTVSNQPQHF

D: .
J: TRBJ2-7
size: few
V: TRBV7-2
DNA: TGTGCCAGCAGCTACAGCGGCGCCTACGAGCAGTACTTC
CDR3: CASSYSGAYEQYF

D: .
J: TRBJ1-1
size: .
V: TRBV7-9
DNA: TGTGCCAGCAGCGTCATTGAAGCTTTCTTT
CDR3: CASSVIEAFF

D: TRBD1
J: TRBJ1-2
size: .
V: TRBV6-1
DNA: TGTGCCAGCAGTGAAGTCTTCGGGGACAGGAGCTATGGCTACACCTTC
CDR3: CASSEVFGDRSYGYTF

D: .
J: TRBJ2-7
size: many
V: TRBV12-3/TRBV12-4
DNA: TGTGCCAGCAGTTTCGGGAACTCCTACGAGCAGTACTTC
CDR3: CASSFGNSYEQYF

D: TRBD1
J: TRBJ1-1
size: few
V: TRBV28
DNA: TGTGCCAGCAGGGGGACAGGGACGAACACTGAAGCTTTCTTT
CDR3: CASRGTGTNTEAFF

D: .
J: TRBJ2-7
size: many
V: TRBV5-6
DNA: TGTGCCAGCAGCTTGTATGTGAGCGAGCAGTACTTC
CDR3: CASSLYVSEQYF

D: TRBD2
J: TRBJ2-3
size: .
V: TRBV12-3/TRBV12-4
DNA: TGTGCCAGCAGTAATAGCGGGAGGGAGGATACGCAGTATTTT
CDR3: CASSNSGREDTQYF

D: TRBD1
J: TRBJ1-2
size: .
V: TRBV5-1
DNA: TGCGCCAGCACCTTCGACAGGGTTAACTATGGCTACACCTTC
CDR3: CASTFDRVNYGYTF

D: .
J: TRBJ2-7
size: .
V: TRBV4-3
DNA: TGCGCCAGCAGCCAAGGGGGCGGCTACTACGAGCAGTACTTC
CDR3: CASSQGGGYYEQYF

D: .
J: TRBJ1-5
size: .
V: TRBV5-1
DNA: TGCGCCAGCAGCTTGGAAAGCAGGGATAGCAATCAGCCCCAGCATTTT
CDR3: CASSLESRDSNQPQHF

D: TRBD1
J: TRBJ2-7
size: .
V: TRBV5-1
DNA: TGCGCCAGCAGCTCACGACAGGGGAACTACGAGCAGTACTTC
CDR3: CASSSRQGNYEQYF

D: TRBD2
J: TRBJ2-2
size: .
V: TRBV24-1
DNA: TGTGCCACCAGTCTCCTAGCGGGAGCGGAGCTGTTTTTT
CDR3: CATSLLAGAELFF

D: .
J: TRBJ1-2
size: .
V: TRBV6-5
DNA: TGTGCCAGCAGACCGACCGGGGTCAACTATGGCTACACCTTC
CDR3: CASRPTGVNYGYTF

D: .
J: TRBJ1-1
size: once
V: TRBV25-1
DNA: TGTGCCAGCAGAGGGGAAGCTTTCTTT
CDR3: CASRGEAFF

D: .
J: TRBJ1-2
size: many
V: TRBV20-1
DNA: TGCAGTGCCACAGGCTCCTATGGCTACACCTTC
CDR3: CSATGSYGYTF

D: .
J: TRBJ2-6
size: .
V: TRBV12-3/TRBV12-4
DNA: TGTGCCAGCAGTTTTGGGGCCGCTGGGGCCAACGTCCTGACTTTC
CDR3: CASSFGAAGANVLTF

D: .
J: TRBJ2-1
size: .
V: TRBV29-1
DNA: TGCAGCGTTGAAGATGGGGTAGCCAATGAGCAGTTCTTC
CDR3: CSVEDGVANEQFF

D: .
J: TRBJ2-3
size: .
V: TRBV5-8
DNA: TGTGCCAGCAGCCCCGGGACCTCGAGGGCGGATACGCAGTATTTT
CDR3: CASSPGTSRADTQYF

D: TRBD1
J: TRBJ1-2
size: few
V: TRBV27
DNA: TGTGCCAGCAGTCCCGTATCCGGGACAGCCTATGGCTACACCTTC
CDR3: CASSPVSGTAYGYTF

D: .
J: TRBJ1-2
size: .
V: TRBV5-1
DNA: TGCGCCAGCAGCTTGGTCAAAGGGTCAACTCATGGCTACACCTTC
CDR3: CASSLVKGSTHGYTF

D: TRBD1
J: TRBJ2-6
size: .
V: TRBV11-3
DNA: TGTGCCAGCAGCTCCCGGGACAGGGCGAAATACTCTGGGGCCAACGTCCTGACTTTC
CDR3: CASSSRDRAKYSGANVLTF

D: .
J: TRBJ2-1
size: .
V: TRBV24-1
DNA: TGTGCCACCAAAGACAACAATGAGCAGTTCTTC
CDR3: CATKDNNEQFF

D: .
J: TRBJ2-7
size: few
V: TRBV7-2
DNA: TGTGCCAGCAGCTCCCGGGTCTCCTACGAGCAGTACTTC
CDR3: CASSSRVSYEQYF

D: .
J: TRBJ1-5
size: .
V: TRBV28
DNA: TGTGCCAGCAGTTTAGAGGTGGGGCCGCCGCCCCAGCATTTT
CDR3: CASSLEVGPPPQHF

D: .
J: TRBJ2-7
size: .
V: TRBV18
DNA: TGTGCCAGCTCACCAAGTGTCACAGCCTACGAGCAGTACTTC
CDR3: CASSPSVTAYEQYF

D: TRBD1
J: TRBJ1-1
size: .
V: TRBV29-1
DNA: TGCAGCGTTAGGGTCAACGCCGGGACAGGGGAAACTTTCTTT
CDR3: CSVRVNAGTGETFF

D: TRBD1
J: TRBJ2-7
size: few
V: TRBV12-3/TRBV12-4
DNA: TGTGCCAGCAGTTTCAGACAGGGGACATCCTACGAGCAGTACTTC
CDR3: CASSFRQGTSYEQYF